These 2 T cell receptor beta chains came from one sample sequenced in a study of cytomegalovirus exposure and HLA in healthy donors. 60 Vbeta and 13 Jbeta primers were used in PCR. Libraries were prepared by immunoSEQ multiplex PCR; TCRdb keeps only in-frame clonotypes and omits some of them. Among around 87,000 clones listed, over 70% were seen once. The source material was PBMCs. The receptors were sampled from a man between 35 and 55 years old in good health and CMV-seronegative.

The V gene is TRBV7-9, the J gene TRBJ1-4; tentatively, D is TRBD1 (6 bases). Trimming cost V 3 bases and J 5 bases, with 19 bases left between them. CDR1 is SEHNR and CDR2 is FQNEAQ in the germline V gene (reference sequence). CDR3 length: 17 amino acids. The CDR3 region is CASSFRQEGRSNEKLFF. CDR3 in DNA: TGTGCCAGCAGCTTTCGACAGGAAGGTAGGTCCAATGAAAAACTGTTTTTT.

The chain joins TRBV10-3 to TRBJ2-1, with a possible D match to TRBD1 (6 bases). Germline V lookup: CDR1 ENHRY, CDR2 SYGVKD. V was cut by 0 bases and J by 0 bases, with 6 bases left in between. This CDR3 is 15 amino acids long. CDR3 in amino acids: CAISESGGSYNEQFF. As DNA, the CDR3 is TGTGCCATCAGTGAGTCAGGGGGCTCCTACAATGAGCAGTTCTTC.